At least ten counts were recorded for the clone carrying this T cell receptor beta chain. Its antigen is currently unknown. TCRdb called the multiplex PCR reads again in MiXCR, with one record for every CDR3 protein. This table holds around 130,000 distinct CDR3 sequences, about 33% found once. This sample was taken from a study of breast tumors, draining lymph nodes, adjacent tissues. Axillary draining lymph nodes of breast cancer patients supplied the node samples. Regarding the study as a whole: Data only fit, rather than demonstrated, lymph node origin of most tumor T cells. Most tumor T cells seemingly derive from lymph node, then expand in tumor. Tumor TCR diversity was below lymph nodes but above nontumor tissue. Luminal-like breast cancer showed significantly greater tumor-nontumor repertoire similarity than basal-like breast cancer did.

The CDR3 covers 14 residues. Germline assignment: CDR1 SGHRS and CDR2 YFSETQ. Trimming shortened V by 3 bases and J by 4 bases, and 10 bases separated the two germline ends. This TCR was recovered from a female donor with breast cancer. Some clones in this sample may be carry-over from other donors' samples. V gene TRBV5-1 combines with J gene TRBJ2-2, with TRBD1 as a possible D gene (6 bases). Sequences were obtained from axillary lymph node tissue. CDR3 DNA sequence: TGCGCCAGCAGCTCGGGACAAACCACCGGGGAGCTGTTTTTT. It translates to CASSSGQTTGELFF.